This TCR beta chain originates from a study of cytomegalovirus exposure and HLA in healthy donors. Study details: There were 350 to 400 genotyped donors. Of these, about 81% fell in the genetic ancestry cluster associated with self-reported Caucasian donors. Study-wide results and caveats: Roughly even sequencing depth across donors was the assumption behind the presence/absence analyses. Most TCR sequences proved rare, with some public TCRs found in many donors.

Notes on this clone: The target antigen is unknown.

With 11 bases removed from V and 1 base from J, the gap between germline ends came to 15 bases. The CDR3 runs to 14 residues. CDR1 SNHLY and CDR2 FYNNEI come from the germline V gene. With 60 Vbeta and 13 Jbeta primers, the PCR was carried out. This table comes from immunoSEQ multiplex PCR, and its TCRdb copy is limited to in-frame clones, with some not included. The table records some 120,000 clones, 8.5% to 10% of them present only once. Sequenced material: PBMCs. The chain uses TRBV2 and TRBJ1-5; D might be TRBD1 (6 bases). This receptor was obtained from a young man in good health and CMV-seronegative. This CDR3 is CASRGGTSNQPQHF. The CDR3 DNA sequence: TGTGCCTCCAGAGGGGGAACGAGCAATCAGCCCCAGCATTTT.